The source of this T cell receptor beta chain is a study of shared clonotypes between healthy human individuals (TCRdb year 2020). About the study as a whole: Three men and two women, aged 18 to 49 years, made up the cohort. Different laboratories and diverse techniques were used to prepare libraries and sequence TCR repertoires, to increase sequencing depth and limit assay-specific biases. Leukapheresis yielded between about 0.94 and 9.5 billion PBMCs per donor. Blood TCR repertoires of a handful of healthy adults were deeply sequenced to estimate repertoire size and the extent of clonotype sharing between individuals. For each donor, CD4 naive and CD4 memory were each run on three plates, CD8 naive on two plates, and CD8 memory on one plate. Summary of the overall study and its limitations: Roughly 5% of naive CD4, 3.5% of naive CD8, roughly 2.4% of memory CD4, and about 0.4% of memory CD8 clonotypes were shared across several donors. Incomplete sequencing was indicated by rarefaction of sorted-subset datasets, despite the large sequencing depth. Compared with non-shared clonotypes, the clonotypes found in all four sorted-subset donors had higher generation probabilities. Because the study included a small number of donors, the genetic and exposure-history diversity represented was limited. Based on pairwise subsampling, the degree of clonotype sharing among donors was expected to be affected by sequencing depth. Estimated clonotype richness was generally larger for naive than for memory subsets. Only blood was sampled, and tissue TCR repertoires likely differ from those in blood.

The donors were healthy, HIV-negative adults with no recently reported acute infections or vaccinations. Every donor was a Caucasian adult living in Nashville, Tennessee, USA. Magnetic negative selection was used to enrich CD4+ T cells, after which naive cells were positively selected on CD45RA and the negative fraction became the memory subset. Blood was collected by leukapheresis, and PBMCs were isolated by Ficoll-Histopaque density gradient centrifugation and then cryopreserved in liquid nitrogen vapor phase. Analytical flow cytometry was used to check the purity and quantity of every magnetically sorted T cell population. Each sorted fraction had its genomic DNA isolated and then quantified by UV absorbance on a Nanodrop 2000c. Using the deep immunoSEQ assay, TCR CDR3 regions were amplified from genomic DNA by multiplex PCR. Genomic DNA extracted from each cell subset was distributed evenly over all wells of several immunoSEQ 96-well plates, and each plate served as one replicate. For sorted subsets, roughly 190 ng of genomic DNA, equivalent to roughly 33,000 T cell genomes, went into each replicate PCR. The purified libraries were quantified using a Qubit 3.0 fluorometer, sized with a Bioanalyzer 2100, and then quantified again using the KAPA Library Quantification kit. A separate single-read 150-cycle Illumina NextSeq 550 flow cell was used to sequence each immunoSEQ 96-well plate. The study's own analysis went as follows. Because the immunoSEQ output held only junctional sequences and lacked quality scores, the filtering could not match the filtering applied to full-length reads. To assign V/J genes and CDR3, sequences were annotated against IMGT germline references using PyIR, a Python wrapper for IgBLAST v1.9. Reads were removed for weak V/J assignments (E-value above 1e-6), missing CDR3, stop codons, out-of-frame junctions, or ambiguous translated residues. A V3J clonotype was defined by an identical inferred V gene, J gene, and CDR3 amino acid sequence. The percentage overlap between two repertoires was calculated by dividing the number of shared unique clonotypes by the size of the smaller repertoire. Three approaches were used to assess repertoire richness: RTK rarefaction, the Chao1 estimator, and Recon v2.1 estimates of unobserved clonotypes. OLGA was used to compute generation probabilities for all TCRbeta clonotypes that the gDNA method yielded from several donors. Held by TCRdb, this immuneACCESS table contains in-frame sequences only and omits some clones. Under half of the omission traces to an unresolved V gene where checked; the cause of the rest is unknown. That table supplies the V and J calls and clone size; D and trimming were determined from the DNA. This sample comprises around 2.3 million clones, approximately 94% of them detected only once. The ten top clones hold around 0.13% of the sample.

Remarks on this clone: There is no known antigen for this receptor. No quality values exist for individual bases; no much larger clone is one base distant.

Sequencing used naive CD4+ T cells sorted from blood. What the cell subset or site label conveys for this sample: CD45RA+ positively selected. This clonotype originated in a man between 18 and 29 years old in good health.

The DNA reads TGTGCCAGCAGTGAGAACGGAGACTATGGCTACACCTTC. The translation is CASSENGDYGYTF. The receptor chain draws on TRBV2 and TRBJ1-2, with the identity of the D gene unclear. V loses 3 bases, J loses 3 bases, and the germline ends lie 8 bases apart. Counted from cysteine to phenylalanine, this CDR3 has 13 amino acids. Only CDR3 DNA remains: 39 bases, in frame from the first base. Via the germline V gene, CDR1 is SNHLY and CDR2 FYNNEI.